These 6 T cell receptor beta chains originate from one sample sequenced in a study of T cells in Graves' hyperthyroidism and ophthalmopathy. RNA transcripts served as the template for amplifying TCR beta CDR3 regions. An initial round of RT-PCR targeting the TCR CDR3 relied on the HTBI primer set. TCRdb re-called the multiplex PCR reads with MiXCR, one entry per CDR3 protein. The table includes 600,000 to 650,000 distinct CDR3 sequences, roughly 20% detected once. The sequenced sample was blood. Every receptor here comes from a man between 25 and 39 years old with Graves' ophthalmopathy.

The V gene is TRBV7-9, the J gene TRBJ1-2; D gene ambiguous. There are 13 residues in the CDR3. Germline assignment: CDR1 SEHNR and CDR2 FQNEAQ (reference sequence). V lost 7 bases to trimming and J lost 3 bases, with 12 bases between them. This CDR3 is CASTDQTYYGYTF. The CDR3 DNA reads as TGTGCCAGCACCGACCAAACATACTATGGCTACACCTTC.

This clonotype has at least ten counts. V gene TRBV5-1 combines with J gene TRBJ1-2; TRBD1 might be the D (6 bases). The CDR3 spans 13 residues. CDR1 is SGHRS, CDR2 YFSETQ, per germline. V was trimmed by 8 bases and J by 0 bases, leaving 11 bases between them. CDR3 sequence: CASQGISNYGYTF. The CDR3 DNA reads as TGCGCCAGTCAGGGGATCTCTAACTATGGCTACACCTTC. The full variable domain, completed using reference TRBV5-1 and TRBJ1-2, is KAGVTQTPRYLIKTRGQQVTLSCSPISGHRSVSWYQQTPGQGLQFLFEYFSETQRNKGNFPGRFSGRQFSNSRSEMNVSTLELGDSALYLCASQGISNYGYTFGSGTRLTVV.

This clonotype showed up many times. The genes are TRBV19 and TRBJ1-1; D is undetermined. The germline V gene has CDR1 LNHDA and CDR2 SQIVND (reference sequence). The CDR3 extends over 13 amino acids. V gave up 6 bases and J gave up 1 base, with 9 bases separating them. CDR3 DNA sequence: TGTGCCAGTAGAATTCAGGAGAACACTGAAGCTTTCTTT. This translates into CASRIQENTEAFF.

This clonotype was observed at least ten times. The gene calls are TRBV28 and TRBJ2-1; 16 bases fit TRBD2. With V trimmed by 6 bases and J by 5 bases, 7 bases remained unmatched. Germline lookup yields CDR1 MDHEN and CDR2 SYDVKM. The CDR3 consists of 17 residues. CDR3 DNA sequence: TGTGCCAGCAGAGGCGGGACTAGCGGGAGGGCCGACAATGAGCAGTTCTTC. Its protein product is CASRGGTSGRADNEQFF. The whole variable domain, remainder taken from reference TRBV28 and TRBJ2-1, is DVKVTQSSRYLVKRTGEKVFLECVQDMDHENMFWYRQDPGLGLRLIYFSYDVKMKEKGDIPEGYSVSREKKERFSLILESASTNQTSMYLCASRGGTSGRADNEQFFGPGTRLTVL.

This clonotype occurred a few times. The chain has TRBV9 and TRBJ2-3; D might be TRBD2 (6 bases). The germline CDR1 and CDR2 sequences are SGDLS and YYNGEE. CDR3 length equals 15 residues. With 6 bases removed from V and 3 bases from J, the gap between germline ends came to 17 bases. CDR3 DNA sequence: TGTGCCAGCACAGCGGCCATTAGCGGTACAGATACGCAGTATTTT. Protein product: CASTAAISGTDTQYF.

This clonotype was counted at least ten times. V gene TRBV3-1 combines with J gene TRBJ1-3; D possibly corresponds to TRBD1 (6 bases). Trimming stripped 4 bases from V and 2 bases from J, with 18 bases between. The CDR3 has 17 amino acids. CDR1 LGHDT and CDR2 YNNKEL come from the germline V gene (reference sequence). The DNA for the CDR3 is TGTGCCAGCAGCCGCGAACCTAGGGGGTGGACTGGAAACACCATATATTTT. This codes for CASSREPRGWTGNTIYF.